The source of this TCR beta chain is a study of T cells in Graves' hyperthyroidism and ophthalmopathy. Study results and limitations: From stable hyperthyroidism, ophthalmopathy was set apart by a 13 V-J model.

Germline CDR1 MGHRA, CDR2 YSYEKL. This CDR3 has 14 residues. With V trimmed by 8 bases and J by 3 bases, 3 bases remained unmatched. Details on this clonotype: Antigen: not known.

The CDR3 regions of TCR beta were amplified from RNA transcripts. First-round RT-PCR targeting the TCR CDR3 was performed with the HTBI primer set. In TCRdb, the multiplex PCR reads were re-called with MiXCR into one record per CDR3 protein. The sample shows a few hundred thousand distinct CDR3 sequences, just over 45% of them seen only once. The study left out patients who had uncontrolled infection, other autoimmune disease, pregnancy or lactation. Diagnostic assessment was based on clinical symptoms, serum thyroxine and TRAb, thyroid ultrasound and orbital computed tomography. This clonotype was sampled from a woman under 30 with Graves' hyperthyroidism. The V call is TRBV4-1, the J call TRBJ2-5; 13 positions agree with TRBD2. The sample consisted of peripheral blood or thyroid tissue (not recorded which). The CDR3 here is CASFGLAGEETQYF. CDR3 DNA sequence: TGCGCCAGCTTCGGACTAGCGGGAGAAGAGACCCAGTACTTC.